Listed here is a single T cell receptor beta chain. The target of this receptor is not known. One base away there is no much larger clone; base qualities are not given. This specimen's time point label, per the study, means: about 28 days (+/-7) after the second vaccine dose. AZD1222 recipients with second doses at about 4 weeks or about 12 weeks were pooled, because spike-specific TCR depth and breadth did not differ between schedules. Vaccinee samples came from UK trials COV001 and COV002, including a single-blind randomized controlled phase 2/3 trial of AZD1222 (ChAdOx1 nCoV-19) in healthy adults. Trial participant PBMC samples were collected at day 0 and day 28 after the second dose for TCRbeta chain sequencing. From the germline V gene, CDR1 is SQVTM and CDR2 is ANQGSEA. V is cut back by 7 bases and J by 6 bases, with 10 bases in the junction unmatched. The CDR3, from cysteine to phenylalanine, totals 13 residues. Only the CDR3 part of the read is kept: 39 bases, read in frame from the first base.

The sample originates from a study of T cell responses to AZD1222 COVID-19 vaccine (dated by TCRdb to the early 2020s). Regarding the complete study: TCR sequencing was performed for roughly 250 trial participants, of whom around 210 were given two doses of AZD1222 and some 26 were given two doses of MenACWY control vaccine. Enrollment into the trials was organized by age into subgroups of 18-55, 56-69 and 70-plus years, and those subgroups contained roughly 150, 30 and 60 TCR-sequenced participants, respectively. What the work shows at the level of the full study, not this receptor alone: Epitopes outside the regions mutated in the B.1.351 and B.1.1.7 variants were reportedly recognized by nearly half of the unique spike-specific TCRs. Participants were mostly white British, with more females than males. The authors suggested clonal diversity may have been underestimated. Spike-specific TCR breadth and depth rose significantly after two AZD1222 doses compared with day 0 and with MenACWY recipients. In the small 56-69-year group, the increase in depth fell short of significance, most likely because of low power. The vaccine-associated CD4 TCRs covered the entire spike protein, and the dominant responses fell in regions 160-218 and 743-854. Because no day 14 peak-response samples were available, the repertoires could be characterized only after the peak T cell response. Conclusions about previously exposed vaccinees are limited because only six or seven AZD1222 recipients were SARS-CoV-2 seropositive at baseline.

The CDR3 regions of human TCRbeta chains were analyzed by immunosequencing. On the study's bioinformatics: TCRs in the repertoires were matched against a reference library of SARS-CoV-2-specific TCRs that had been generated with the MIRA antigen-specificity platform. Breadth was defined as the fraction of unique TCRs that were SARS-CoV-2-associated, and depth was defined as the fraction of total T cells that were SARS-CoV-2-associated. Using the MIRA data, each spike-specific TCR was assigned both to the spike region to which the TCR was reactive and to a CD4 or CD8 class. Log10-transformed breadth and depth values were compared by one-way ANOVA with Sidak's multiple comparisons tests. Held by TCRdb, this immuneACCESS table contains in-frame sequences only and omits some clones. Under half of the omission traces to an unresolved V gene where checked; the cause of the rest is unknown. That table supplies the V and J calls and clone size; D and trimming were determined from the DNA. The sample has 130,000 to 150,000 clones on record, around 84% of them singletons. The ten largest clones take up less than 6% of the sample.

The sequencing used peripheral blood, collected 28 days after the second AZD1222 dose. This sequence was found in an adult who received the AZD1222 COVID-19 vaccine. The rearrangement combines TRBV29-1 with TRBJ2-7, with 9 central nucleotides matching TRBD1. The bases read TGCAGCGCAACCGGGACAGGGTTAATCGAGCAGTACTTC. Translated, it reads CSATGTGLIEQYF.